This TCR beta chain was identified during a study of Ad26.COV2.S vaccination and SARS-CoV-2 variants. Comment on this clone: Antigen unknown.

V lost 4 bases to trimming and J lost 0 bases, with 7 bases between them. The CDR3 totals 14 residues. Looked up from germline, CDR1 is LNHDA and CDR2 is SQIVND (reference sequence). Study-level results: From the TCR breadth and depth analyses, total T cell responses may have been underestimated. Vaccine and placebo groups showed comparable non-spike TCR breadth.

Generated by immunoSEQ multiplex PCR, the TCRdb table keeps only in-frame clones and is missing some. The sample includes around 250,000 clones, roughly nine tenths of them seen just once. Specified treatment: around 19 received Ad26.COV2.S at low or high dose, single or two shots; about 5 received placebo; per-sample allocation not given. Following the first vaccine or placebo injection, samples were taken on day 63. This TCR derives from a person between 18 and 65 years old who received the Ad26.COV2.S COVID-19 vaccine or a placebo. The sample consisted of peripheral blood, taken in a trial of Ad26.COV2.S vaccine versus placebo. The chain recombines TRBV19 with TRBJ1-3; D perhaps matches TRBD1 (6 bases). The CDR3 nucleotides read TGTGCCAGTAGTAGAGGGGGCTCTGGAAACACCATATATTTT. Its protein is CASSRGGSGNTIYF. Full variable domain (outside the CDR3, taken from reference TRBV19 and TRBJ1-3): DGGITQSPKYLFRKEGQNVTLSCEQNLNHDAMYWYRQDPGQGLRLIYYSQIVNDFQKGDIAEGYSVSREKKESFPLTVTSAQKNPTAFYLCASSRGGSGNTIYFGEGSWLTVV.